This T cell receptor (beta chain) stems from a study of blood T cell repertoires in COVID-19. For the study at large: Sites in the United States, Italy and Spain provided acute and convalescent COVID-19 samples.

V lost 6 bases, J lost 7 bases, and 6 bases stayed unmatched. In germline, CDR1 is LGHDT, CDR2 YNNKEL (reference sequence). The CDR3 is 13 amino acids. Under the authors' procedure: Reference gene primer amplification yielded estimated nucleated cell counts. Only in-frame clones appear in the TCRdb table, and some are missing; sequencing was by immunoSEQ multiplex PCR. V and J calls and clone size are given by that table; D and trimming were obtained from the DNA. The sample lists 55,000 to 75,000 clones, roughly 90% occurring once. This chain uses TRBV3-1 (or the pseudogene TRBV3-2) with TRBJ1-1; the match to TRBD1 covers 9 bases. The receptor comes from a man aged 55-75 years with acute or convalescent COVID-19. Material for sequencing was peripheral blood. The CDR3 nucleotides are TGTGCCAGCAGTTCAACAGGGGGCAATGAAGCTTTCTTT. This encodes CASSSTGGNEAFF.